The clone carrying this T cell receptor (beta chain) came up many times. As yet, its antigen is unknown. The record originates from a study of CD8 T cells in ankylosing spondylitis. Study-level findings and limits: There was reportedly significant enrichment of clones that were disease-linked in matched ankylosing spondylitis synovial fluid. Disease-associated clones were CD8+ and fairly uncommon in peripheral blood. Reports of some motif variants in reactive arthritis synovial fluid and blood predate this one. A TCR beta motif of 7 to 9 highly homologous variants seemed to mark ankylosing spondylitis blood.

Trimming pared 11 bases from V and 10 bases from J, leaving 18 bases between. Germline CDR1 MNHEY, CDR2 SMNVEV (reference sequence). The CDR3 consists of 13 residues. Researchers built TCR beta libraries using quantitative 5'-RACE with molecular barcodes. Using its own MiXCR run on the 5' RACE reads, TCRdb lists one record per CDR3 protein. This table has about 500,000 distinct CDR3 sequences, roughly 5.3% appearing once. The rearrangement uses TRBV27 and TRBJ1-6, with a weak D call TRBD1 (5 bases). Input material: blood, either unsorted or a sorted T cell fraction (not recorded which). This TCR came from a male donor with ankylosing spondylitis. The CDR3 DNA reads as TGTGCCTCCTCACGGGGGGTCGGATCACCCCTCCACTTT. It codes for CASSRGVGSPLHF.